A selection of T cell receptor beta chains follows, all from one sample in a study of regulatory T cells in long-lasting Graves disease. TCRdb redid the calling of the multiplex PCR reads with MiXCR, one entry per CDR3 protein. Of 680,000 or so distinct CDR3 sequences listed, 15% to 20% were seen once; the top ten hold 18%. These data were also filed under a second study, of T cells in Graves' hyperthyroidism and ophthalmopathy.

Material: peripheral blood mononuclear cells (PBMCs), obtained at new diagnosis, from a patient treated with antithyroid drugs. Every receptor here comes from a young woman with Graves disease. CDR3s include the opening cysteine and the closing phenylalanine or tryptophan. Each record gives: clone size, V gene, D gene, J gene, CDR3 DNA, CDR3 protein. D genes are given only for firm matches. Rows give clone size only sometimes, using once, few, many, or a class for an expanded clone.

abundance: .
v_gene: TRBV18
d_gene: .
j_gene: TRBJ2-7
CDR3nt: TGTGCCAGCTCACCACCGGGGAGCGAGCAGTACTTC
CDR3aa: CASSPPGSEQYF

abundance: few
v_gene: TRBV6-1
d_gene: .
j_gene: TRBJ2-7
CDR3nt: TGTGCCAGCCGCCAGATTAGCTCCTACGAGCAGTACTTC
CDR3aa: CASRQISSYEQYF

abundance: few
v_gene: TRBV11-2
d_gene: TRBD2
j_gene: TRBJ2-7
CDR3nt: TGTGCCAGCAGCTTAATCCGTGCCATAACGGGAGGGCCGGGGGAGCAGTACTTC
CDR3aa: CASSLIRAITGGPGEQYF

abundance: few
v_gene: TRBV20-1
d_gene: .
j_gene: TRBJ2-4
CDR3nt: TGCAGTGCTAGCGGGCAGGCCTGGGGTAGAACCAAAAACATTCAGTACTTC
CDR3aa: CSASGQAWGRTKNIQYF

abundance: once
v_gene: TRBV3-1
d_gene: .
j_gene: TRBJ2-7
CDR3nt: TGTGCCAGCAGCCAAAGTCTCCAGGGTTACGAGCAGTACTTC
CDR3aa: CASSQSLQGYEQYF

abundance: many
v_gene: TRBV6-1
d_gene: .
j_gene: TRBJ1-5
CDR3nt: TGTGCCAGCAGTCACGGGGCAGGGAATGGGGCTCAGCCCCAGCATTTT
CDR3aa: CASSHGAGNGAQPQHF

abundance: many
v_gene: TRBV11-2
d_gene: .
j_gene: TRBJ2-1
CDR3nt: TGTGCCAGCAGCTTAGAGGGGTTTGGAGGCTACAATGAGCAGTTCTTC
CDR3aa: CASSLEGFGGYNEQFF

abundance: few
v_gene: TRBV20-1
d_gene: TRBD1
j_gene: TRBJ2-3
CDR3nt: TGCAGTGCCACCGGGACAGGGAAAGTTATGGCTTCCACAGATACGCAGTATTTT
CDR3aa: CSATGTGKVMASTDTQYF

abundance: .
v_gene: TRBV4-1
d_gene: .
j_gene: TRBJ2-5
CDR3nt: TGCGCCAGCAGCCGGGCAACACCGTACCAAGAGACCCAGTACTTC
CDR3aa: CASSRATPYQETQYF

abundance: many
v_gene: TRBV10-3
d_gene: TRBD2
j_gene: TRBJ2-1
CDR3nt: TGTGCCATCGGGAGGCTGACTAGCGGGAGAGATGAGCAGTTCTTC
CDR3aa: CAIGRLTSGRDEQFF

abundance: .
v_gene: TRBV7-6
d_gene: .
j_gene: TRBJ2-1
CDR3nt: TGTGCCAGCAGCTTCGAGGTGGAACTTAATGAGCAGTTCTTC
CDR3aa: CASSFEVELNEQFF

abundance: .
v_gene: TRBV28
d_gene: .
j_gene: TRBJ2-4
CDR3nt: TGTGCCAGCAGTTCGGGACAACTAAAAAACATTCAGTACTTC
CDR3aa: CASSSGQLKNIQYF

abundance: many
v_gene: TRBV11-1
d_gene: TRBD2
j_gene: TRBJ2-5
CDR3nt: TGTGCCAGCAGCTCTCAAGCGGGGAGAGTAGAGACCCAGTACTTC
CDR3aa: CASSSQAGRVETQYF

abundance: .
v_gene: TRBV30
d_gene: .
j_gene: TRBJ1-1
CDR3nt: TGTGCCTGGAGTGTCATTTCGGGATGGACTGAAGCTTTCTTT
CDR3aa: CAWSVISGWTEAFF

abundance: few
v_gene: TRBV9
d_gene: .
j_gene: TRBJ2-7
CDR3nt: TGTGCCAGCAGCGTAGATGCGGGGTTTTCCTCCTACGAGCAGTACTTC
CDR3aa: CASSVDAGFSSYEQYF

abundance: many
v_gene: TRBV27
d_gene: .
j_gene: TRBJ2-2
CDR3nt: TGTGCCAGCAGGGACATAGACCCCGGGGAGCTGTTTTTT
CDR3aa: CASRDIDPGELFF

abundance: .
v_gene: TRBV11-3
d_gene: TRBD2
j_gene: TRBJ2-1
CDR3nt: TGTGCCAGCAGCTCGAGACTAGCGGATGAGCAGTTCTTC
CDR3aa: CASSSRLADEQFF

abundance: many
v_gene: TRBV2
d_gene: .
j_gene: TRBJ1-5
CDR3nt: TGTGCCAGCAGTGTCTTCCCATGGGGGGATAGCAATCAGCCCCAGCATTTT
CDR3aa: CASSVFPWGDSNQPQHF

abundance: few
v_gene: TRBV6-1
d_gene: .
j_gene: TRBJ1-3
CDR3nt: TGTGCCAGCAGCGTCCTTGAGCGACAAACCAACTCTGGAAACACCATATATTTT
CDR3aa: CASSVLERQTNSGNTIYF

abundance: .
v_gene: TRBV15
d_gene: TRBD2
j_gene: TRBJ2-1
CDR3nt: TGTGCCACCAGCAGATCCGCTCTAGCGGGAGGCCAATACAATGAGCAGTTCTTC
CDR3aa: CATSRSALAGGQYNEQFF

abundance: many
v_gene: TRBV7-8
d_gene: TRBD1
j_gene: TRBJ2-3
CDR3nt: TGTGCCAGCAGGCAGACAGGGGTGAACACAGATACGCAGTATTTT
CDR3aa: CASRQTGVNTDTQYF

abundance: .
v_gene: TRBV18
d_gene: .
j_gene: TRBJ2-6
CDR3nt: TGTGCCAGCTCGCTATTGACAGCTTCTGGGGCCAACGTCCTGACTTTC
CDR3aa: CASSLLTASGANVLTF

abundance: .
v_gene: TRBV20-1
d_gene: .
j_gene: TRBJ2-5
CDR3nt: TGCAGTGCTGGGGGGGGCCGGGATTTGGAGACCCAGTACTTC
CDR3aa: CSAGGGRDLETQYF

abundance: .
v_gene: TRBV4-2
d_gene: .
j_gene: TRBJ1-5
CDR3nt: TGTGCCAGCAGCCAAGTGGACAGAAGGGGCAATCAGCCCCAGCATTTT
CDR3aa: CASSQVDRRGNQPQHF

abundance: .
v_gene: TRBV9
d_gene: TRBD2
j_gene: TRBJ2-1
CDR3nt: TGTGCCAGCAGTGTTATAGCGGGAGGGCCTGGTGAGCAGTTCTTC
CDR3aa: CASSVIAGGPGEQFF

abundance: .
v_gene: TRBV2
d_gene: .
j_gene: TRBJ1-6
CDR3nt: TGTGCCAGCAGGGATAGGGCTTATAATTCACCCCTCCACTTT
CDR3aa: CASRDRAYNSPLHF

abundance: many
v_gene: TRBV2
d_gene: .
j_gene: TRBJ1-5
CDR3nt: TGTGCCAGCACTCAAGAAACGGGAAATCAGCCCCAGCATTTT
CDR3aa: CASTQETGNQPQHF

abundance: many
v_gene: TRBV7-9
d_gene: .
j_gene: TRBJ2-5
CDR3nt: TGTGCCAGCAGCCCCTACGGGGCAGGAGAGACCCAGTACTTC
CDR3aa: CASSPYGAGETQYF

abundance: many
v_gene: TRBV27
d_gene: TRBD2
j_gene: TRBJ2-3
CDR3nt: TGTGCCAGCAGTTGGCTAGCGGCCACAGATACGCAGTATTTT
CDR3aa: CASSWLAATDTQYF

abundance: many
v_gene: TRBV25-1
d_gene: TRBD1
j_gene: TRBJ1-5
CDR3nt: TGTGCCAGCAGTGAAAGACAGGGGATGCCCCAGCATTTT
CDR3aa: CASSERQGMPQHF

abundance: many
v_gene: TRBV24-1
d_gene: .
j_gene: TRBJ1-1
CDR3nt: TGTGCCACAAGTGGAATGACTGAAGCTTTCTTT
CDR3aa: CATSGMTEAFF

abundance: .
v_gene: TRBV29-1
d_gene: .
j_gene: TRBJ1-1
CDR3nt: TGCAGCGCCAGGGACGGGCACACTGAAGCTTTCTTT
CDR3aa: CSARDGHTEAFF

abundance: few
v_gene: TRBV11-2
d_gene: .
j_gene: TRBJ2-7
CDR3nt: TGTGCCAGCAAAATCTCGGCAGGGGAGTCGGAGCAGTACTTC
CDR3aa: CASKISAGESEQYF

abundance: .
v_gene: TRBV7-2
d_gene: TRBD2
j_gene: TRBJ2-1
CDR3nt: TGTGCCAGCAGCTCCCGGACTAGCGGGAGATTAGGGGAGCAGTTCTTC
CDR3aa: CASSSRTSGRLGEQFF

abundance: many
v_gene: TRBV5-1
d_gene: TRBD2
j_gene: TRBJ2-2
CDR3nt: TGCGCCAGCAGCTTGGCGAGCGGGAGCACCGGGGAGCTGTTTTTT
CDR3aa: CASSLASGSTGELFF

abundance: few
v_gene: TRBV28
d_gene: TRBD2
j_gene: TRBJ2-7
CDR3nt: TGTGCCAGCAGTTTTCCCGCACTAGCGGCCTACGAGCAGTACTTC
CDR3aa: CASSFPALAAYEQYF

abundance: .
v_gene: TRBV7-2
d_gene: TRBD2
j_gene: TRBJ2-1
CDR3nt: TGTGCCAGCAGCAGCGGACTAGCGGCGAATGAGCAGTTCTTC
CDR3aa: CASSSGLAANEQFF

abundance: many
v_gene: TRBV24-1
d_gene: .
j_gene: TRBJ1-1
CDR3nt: TGTGCCACCAGTTCCAGGGACGGGACGAACACTGAAGCTTTCTTT
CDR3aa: CATSSRDGTNTEAFF

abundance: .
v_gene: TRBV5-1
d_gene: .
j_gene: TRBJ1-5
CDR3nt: TGCGCCAGCAGCTCTTTGCCTGGAGTTAATCAGCCCCAGCATTTT
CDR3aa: CASSSLPGVNQPQHF

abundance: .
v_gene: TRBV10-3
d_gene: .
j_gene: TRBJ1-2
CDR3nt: TGTGCCATCAGTGGAAGGAGTACCTATTCTGGCTACACCTTC
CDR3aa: CAISGRSTYSGYTF

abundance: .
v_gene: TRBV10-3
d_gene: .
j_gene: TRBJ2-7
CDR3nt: TGTGCCATCAGCGGGACCATCCTCGGGGAGCAGTACTTC
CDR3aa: CAISGTILGEQYF

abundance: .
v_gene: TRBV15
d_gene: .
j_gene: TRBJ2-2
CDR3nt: TGTGCCACCAGCGGTTCCTTCTTCACCGGGGAGCTGTTTTTT
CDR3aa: CATSGSFFTGELFF

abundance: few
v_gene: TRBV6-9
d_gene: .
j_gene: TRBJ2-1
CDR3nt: TGTGCCAGCAGTTATGGGGGTCTCGGAAATGAGCAGTTCTTC
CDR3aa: CASSYGGLGNEQFF

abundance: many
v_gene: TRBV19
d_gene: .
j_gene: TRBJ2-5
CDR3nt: TGTGCCAGTAGTAATCGCCTACCGCAAGAGACCCAGTACTTC
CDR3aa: CASSNRLPQETQYF

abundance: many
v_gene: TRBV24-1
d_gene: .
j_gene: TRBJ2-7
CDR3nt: TGTGCCACCAGTGATTCAGGGGCCTACGAGCAGTACTTC
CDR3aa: CATSDSGAYEQYF

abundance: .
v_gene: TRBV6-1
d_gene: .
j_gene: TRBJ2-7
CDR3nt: TGTGCCAGCAGTGGGGGGGGGACAAAGTACTTC
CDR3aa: CASSGGGTKYF

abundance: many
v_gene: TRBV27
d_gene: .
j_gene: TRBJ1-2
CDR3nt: TGTGCCAGCAGCTCCTTGGGTGAAGAAAATGGCTACACCTTC
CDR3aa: CASSSLGEENGYTF

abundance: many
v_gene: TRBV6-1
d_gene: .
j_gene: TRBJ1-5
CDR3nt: TGTGCCAGCAGTGCAGAAGGATTGAGCAATCAGCCCCAGCATTTT
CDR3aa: CASSAEGLSNQPQHF

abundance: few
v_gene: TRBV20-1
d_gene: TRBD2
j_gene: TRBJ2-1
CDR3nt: TGCAGTGCCACTAACCCTAGCGGGAGCTATGAGCAGTTCTTC
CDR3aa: CSATNPSGSYEQFF

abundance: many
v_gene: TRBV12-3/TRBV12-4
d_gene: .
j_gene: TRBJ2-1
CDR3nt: TGTGCCAGCAGTTTTGCAGGGTGGGGTGAGCAGTTCTTC
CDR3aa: CASSFAGWGEQFF

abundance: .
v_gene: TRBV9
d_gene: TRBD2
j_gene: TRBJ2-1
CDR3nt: TGTGCCAGCAGCGCCGCCCAGGGACTACCCTACAATGAGCAGTTCTTC
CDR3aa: CASSAAQGLPYNEQFF

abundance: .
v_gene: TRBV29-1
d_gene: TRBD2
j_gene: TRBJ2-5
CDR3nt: TGCAGCGTTGGGGCGGGGGGGATCCAAGAGACCCAGTACTTC
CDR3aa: CSVGAGGIQETQYF

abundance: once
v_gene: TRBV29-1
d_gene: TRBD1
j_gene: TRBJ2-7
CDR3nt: TGCAGCGCTCAAGACAGGGGGCGGGAGTACGAGCAGTACTTC
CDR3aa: CSAQDRGREYEQYF

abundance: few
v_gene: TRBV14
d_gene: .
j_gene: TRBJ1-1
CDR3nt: TGTGCCAGCAGCCTCCCGATCAGTGGCACTGAAGCTTTCTTT
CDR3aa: CASSLPISGTEAFF

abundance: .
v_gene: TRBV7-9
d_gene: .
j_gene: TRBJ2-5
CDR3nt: TGTGCCAGCAGCCATAATATACTGTGGGAGACCCAGTACTTC
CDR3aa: CASSHNILWETQYF